This T cell receptor beta chain was sequenced during a study of blood T cell repertoires in COVID-19. The overall study: PBMCs, B-cell-depleted T cells, or T cells were the source of the cDNA or gDNA that made up the material.

This CDR3 spans 15 amino acids. With V trimmed by 6 bases and J by 7 bases, 11 bases remained unmatched. Germline lookup yields CDR1 MNHEY and CDR2 SVGAGI. Cohorts were based on clinical histories the participants reported. Cohort 3 recovered donors had two negative PCRs, clearance, or symptom resolution. Data came from immunoSEQ multiplex PCR; TCRdb stores just in-frame clones and leaves some out. The sample gives over 250,000 clones, around 86% of which show up once; approximately 2.6% is in the top ten. The chain recombines TRBV6-5 with TRBJ1-4; 7 bases agree with TRBD1. The origin of this receptor is a young woman who had recovered from COVID-19. Source material: PBMCs or T cells enriched from blood (not recorded which). Here the CDR3 reads CASSPNRGGGEKLFF. The CDR3 DNA is TGTGCCAGCAGCCCGAACAGGGGAGGCGGTGAAAAACTGTTTTTT.